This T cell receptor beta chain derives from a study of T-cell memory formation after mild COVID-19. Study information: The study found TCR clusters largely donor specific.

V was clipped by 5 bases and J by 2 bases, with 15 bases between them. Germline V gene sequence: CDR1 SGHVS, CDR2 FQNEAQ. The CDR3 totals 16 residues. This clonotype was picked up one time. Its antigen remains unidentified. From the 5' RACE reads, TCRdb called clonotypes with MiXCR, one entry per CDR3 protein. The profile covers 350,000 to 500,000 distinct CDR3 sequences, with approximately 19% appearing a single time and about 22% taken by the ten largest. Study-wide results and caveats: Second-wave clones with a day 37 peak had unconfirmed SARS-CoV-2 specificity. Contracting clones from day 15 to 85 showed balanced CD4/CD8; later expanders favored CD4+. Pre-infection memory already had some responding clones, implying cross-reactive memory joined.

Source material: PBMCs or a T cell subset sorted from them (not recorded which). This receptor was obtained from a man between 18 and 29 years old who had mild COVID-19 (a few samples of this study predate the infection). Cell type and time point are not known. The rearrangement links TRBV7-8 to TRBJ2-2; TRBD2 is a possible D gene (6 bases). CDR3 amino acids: CASSGLGGANTGELFF. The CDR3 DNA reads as TGTGCCAGCAGCGGGCTGGGCGGGGCAAACACCGGGGAGCTGTTTTTT.